This T cell receptor beta chain was observed in a study of blood T cell repertoires in COVID-19. This CDR3 spans 16 amino acids. The V end was cut by 2 bases, the J end by 5 bases, with 18 bases between. Looked up from germline, CDR1 is SEHNR and CDR2 is FQNEAQ (reference sequence). Generated by immunoSEQ multiplex PCR, the TCRdb table keeps only in-frame clones and is missing some. The repertoire holds some 200,000 clones, roughly 84% seen once, with about a sixth in the top ten. Sequencing was performed on peripheral blood. The J gene is TRBJ1-2, the V gene TRBV7-9, with a possible D match to TRBD1 (6 bases). The TCR sequence derives from a woman aged 80 or over with active or convalescent COVID-19. The CDR3 region has the DNA TGTGCCAGCAGCTTATCCAGGGGACAACCAATGTATGGCTACACCTTC. Translated, it gives CASSLSRGQPMYGYTF.